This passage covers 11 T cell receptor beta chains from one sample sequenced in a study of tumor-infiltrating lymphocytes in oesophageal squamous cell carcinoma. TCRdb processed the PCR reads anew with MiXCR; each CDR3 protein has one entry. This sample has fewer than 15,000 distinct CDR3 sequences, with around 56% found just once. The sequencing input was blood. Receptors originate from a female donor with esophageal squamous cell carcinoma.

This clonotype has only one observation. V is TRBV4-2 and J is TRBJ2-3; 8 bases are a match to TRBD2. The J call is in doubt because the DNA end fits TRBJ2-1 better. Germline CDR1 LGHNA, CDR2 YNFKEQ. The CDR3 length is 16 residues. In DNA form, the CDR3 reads TGTGCCAGCAGCCAAGTCACGGGCGCGGGGGGCGATGAGCAGTTCTTC. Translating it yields CASSQVTGAGGDEQFF.

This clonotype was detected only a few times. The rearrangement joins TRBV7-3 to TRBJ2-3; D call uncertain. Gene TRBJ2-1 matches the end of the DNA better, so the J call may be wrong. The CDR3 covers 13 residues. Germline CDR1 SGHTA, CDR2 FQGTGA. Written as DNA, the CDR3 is TGTGCCAGCAGCTTAGGAGATAGTTTAGGGCAGTTCTTC. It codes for CASSLGDSLGQFF.

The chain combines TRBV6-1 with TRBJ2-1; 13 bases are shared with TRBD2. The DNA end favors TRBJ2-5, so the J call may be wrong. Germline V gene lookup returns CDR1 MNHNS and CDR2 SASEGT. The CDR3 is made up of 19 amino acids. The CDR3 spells CASTDQWTSGRGRQETQYF. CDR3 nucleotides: TGTGCCAGCACCGATCAATGGACTAGCGGGAGAGGAAGACAAGAGACCCAGTACTTC.

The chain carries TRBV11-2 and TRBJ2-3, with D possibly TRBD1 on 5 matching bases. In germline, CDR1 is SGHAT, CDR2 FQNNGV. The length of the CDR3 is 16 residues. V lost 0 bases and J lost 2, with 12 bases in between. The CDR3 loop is CASSLESGHFTDTQYF. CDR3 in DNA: TGTGCCAGCAGCTTAGAGAGTGGACATTTCACAGATACGCAGTATTTT.

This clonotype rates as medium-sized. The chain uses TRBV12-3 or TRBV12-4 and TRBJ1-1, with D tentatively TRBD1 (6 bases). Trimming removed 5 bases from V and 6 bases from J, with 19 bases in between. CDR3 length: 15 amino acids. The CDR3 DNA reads TGTGCCAGCAGTCTCCGGGACACCAGAAGGTCTGAAGCTTTCTTT. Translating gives CASSLRDTRRSEAFF.

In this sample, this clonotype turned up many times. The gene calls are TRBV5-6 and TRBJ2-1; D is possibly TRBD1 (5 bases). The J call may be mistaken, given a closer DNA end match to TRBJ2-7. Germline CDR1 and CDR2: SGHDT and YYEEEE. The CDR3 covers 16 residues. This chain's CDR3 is CASSLPGVGDRGEQYF. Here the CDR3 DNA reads TGTGCCAGCAGCTTGCCAGGTGTAGGGGATCGTGGCGAGCAGTACTTC.

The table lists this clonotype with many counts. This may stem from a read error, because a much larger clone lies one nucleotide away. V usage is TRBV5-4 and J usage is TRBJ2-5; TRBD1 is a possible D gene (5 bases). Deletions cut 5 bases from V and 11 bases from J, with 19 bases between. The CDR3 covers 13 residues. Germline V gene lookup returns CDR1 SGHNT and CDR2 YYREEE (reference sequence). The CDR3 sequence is CASRRQGSDEQYF. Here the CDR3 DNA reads TGTGCCAGCAGAAGGCAGGGTTCCGATGAGCAGTACTTC. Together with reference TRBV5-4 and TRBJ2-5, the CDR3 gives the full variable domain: ETGVTQSPTHLIKTRGQQVTLRCSSQSGHNTVSWYQQALGQGPQFIFQYYREEENGRGNFPPRFSGLQFPNYSSELNVNALELDDSALYLCASRRQGSDEQYFGPGTRLLVL.

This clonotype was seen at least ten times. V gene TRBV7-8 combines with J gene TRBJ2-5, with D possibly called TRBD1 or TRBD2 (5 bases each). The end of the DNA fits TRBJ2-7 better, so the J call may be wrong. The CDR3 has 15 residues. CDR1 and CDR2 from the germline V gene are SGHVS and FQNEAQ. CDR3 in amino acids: CASSLFQGPSYEQYF. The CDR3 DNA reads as TGTGCCAGCAGCTTGTTCCAGGGACCTTCCTACGAGCAGTACTTC.

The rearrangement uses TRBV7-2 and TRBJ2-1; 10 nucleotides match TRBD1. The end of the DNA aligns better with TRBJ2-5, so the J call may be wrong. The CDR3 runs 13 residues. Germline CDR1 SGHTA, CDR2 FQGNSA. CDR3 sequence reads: CASSAGQGQTQYF. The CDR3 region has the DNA TGTGCCAGCAGCGCGGGACAGGGGCAGACCCAGTACTTC.

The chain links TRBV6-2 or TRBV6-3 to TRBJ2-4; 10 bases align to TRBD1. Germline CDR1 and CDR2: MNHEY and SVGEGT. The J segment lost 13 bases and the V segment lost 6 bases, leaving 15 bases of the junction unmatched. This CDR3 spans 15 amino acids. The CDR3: CASSSLRQGAGEQYF. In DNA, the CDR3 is TGTGCCAGCAGCTCCCTCAGACAGGGGGCGGGGGAGCAGTACTTC.

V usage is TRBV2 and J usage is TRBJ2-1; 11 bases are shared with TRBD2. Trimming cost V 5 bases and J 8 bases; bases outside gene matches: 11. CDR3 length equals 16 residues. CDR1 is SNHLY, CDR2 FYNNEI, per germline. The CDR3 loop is CASSKGLAAFKDEQFF. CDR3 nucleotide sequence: TGTGCCAGCAGTAAGGGACTAGCGGCCTTTAAGGATGAGCAGTTCTTC. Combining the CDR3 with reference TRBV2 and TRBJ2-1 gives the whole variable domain EPEVTQTPSHQVTQMGQEVILRCVPISNHLYFYWYRQILGQKVEFLVSFYNNEISEKSEIFDDQFSVERPDGSNFTLKIRSTKLEDSAMYFCASSKGLAAFKDEQFFGPGTRLTVL.